A selection of T cell receptor beta chains follows, all from one sample in a study of glioma-infiltrating T cells after dendritic cell vaccination. Using immunoSEQ multiplex PCR, the repertoire was profiled, and TCRdb retains in-frame clones only, with some absent. The table shows roughly 100,000 clones, with approximately 80% occurring only once. The sequenced sample was blood, obtained before dendritic cell vaccination. All receptors come from a human donor with glioblastoma. Each CDR3 is given with its conserved first and last residue. D genes are given only for firm matches. The size field is filled for only some rows; it gives once, few, many or a size class.

cdr3_aa | cdr3_nt | clone_size | j_call | v_call | d_call
CAISEGYGVSGANVLTF | TGTGCCATCAGTGAGGGGTACGGAGTCTCCGGGGCCAACGTCCTGACTTTC | - | TRBJ2-6 | TRBV10-3 | -
CASSEGFYEQYF | TGCGCCAGCTCGGAGGGTTTCTACGAGCAGTACTTC | - | TRBJ2-7 | TRBV5-1 | -
CASSPSRVTQYF | TGTGCCAGCAGCCCCAGCAGGGTGACCCAGTACTTC | - | TRBJ2-5 | TRBV7-6 | -
CASPGDRGQNTEAFF | TGTGCCAGCCCGGGGGACAGGGGGCAGAACACTGAAGCTTTCTTT | - | TRBJ1-1 | TRBV28 | TRBD1
CASSIGTGTGAAQGAFF | TGTGCCAGTAGTATTGGGACCGGGACAGGGGCCGCCCAGGGAGCTTTCTTT | - | TRBJ1-1 | TRBV19 | TRBD1
CASSQTVEAFF | TGTGCCAGCAGTCAGACAGTCGAAGCTTTCTTT | - | TRBJ1-1 | TRBV2 | -
CASSELTVKNYGYTF | TGTGCCAGCAGTGAATTAACGGTCAAAAACTATGGCTACACCTTC | - | TRBJ1-2 | TRBV25-1 | -
CACGGGNYGYTF | TGTGCCTGCGGGGGGGGGAACTATGGCTACACCTTC | - | TRBJ1-2 | TRBV27 | -
CASSHGGLAGYNEQFF | TGCGCCAGCAGCCATGGAGGACTAGCGGGTTACAATGAGCAGTTCTTC | - | TRBJ2-1 | TRBV4-3 | TRBD2
CASGLVIKQYF | TGTGCCAGCGGACTGGTTATAAAGCAGTACTTC | - | TRBJ2-7 | TRBV27 | -
CASSGGQGVDETQYF | TGTGCCAGCAGCGGGGGACAGGGGGTAGATGAGACCCAGTACTTC | - | TRBJ2-5 | TRBV9 | TRBD1
CASKEGGARTDTQYF | TGTGCCAGCAAGGAGGGTGGGGCTCGGACAGATACGCAGTATTTT | - | TRBJ2-3 | TRBV5-6 | -
CAWSPRGGHQPQHF | TGTGCCTGGAGCCCTAGGGGGGGGCATCAGCCCCAGCATTTT | - | TRBJ1-5 | TRBV30 | -
CASGRTASGANVLTF | TGTGCCAGCGGTAGGACAGCCTCTGGGGCCAACGTCCTGACTTTC | - | TRBJ2-6 | TRBV4-2 | -
CASSTGTPNTGELFF | TGTGCCAGTAGTACCGGGACACCGAACACCGGGGAGCTGTTTTTT | - | TRBJ2-2 | TRBV19 | -
CASSVEPGVLDGYTF | TGTGCCAGCAGCGTAGAGCCGGGGGTCTTGGATGGCTACACCTTC | - | TRBJ1-2 | TRBV9 | -
CASSPGLSYEQYF | TGTGCTAGCAGCCCGGGACTCTCCTACGAGCAGTACTTC | - | TRBJ2-7 | TRBV7-7 | -
CASSLYSDSGGAAETQYF | TGCGCCAGCAGCCTATACTCGGATAGCGGGGGGGCGGCGGAGACCCAGTACTTC | - | TRBJ2-5 | TRBV4-1 | TRBD2
CASSASGGGGNTIYF | TGTGCCAGCAGCGCCTCAGGGGGAGGTGGAAACACCATATATTTT | once | TRBJ1-3 | TRBV11-3 | TRBD1
CASSVEEAGLSRIYGYTF | TGTGCCAGCAGCGTAGAGGAGGCGGGACTTTCAAGGATCTATGGCTACACCTTC | once | TRBJ1-2 | TRBV9 | -
CASSLGKTGGGTEAFF | TGTGCCAGCAGCTTGGGGAAAACAGGGGGAGGAACTGAAGCTTTCTTT | - | TRBJ1-1 | TRBV7-2 | TRBD1
CASSQGLDTGELFF | TGTGCCAGCAGCCAAGGACTAGACACCGGGGAGCTGTTTTTT | - | TRBJ2-2 | TRBV4-2 | -
CASSSYPGQGRAYEQYF | TGTGCCAGCAGTTCCTACCCCGGACAGGGGCGGGCCTACGAGCAGTACTTC | - | TRBJ2-7 | TRBV27 | TRBD1
CASSRRTGGSYEQYF | TGTGCCAGCAGCCGCCGGACAGGGGGATCCTACGAGCAGTACTTC | - | TRBJ2-7 | TRBV7-8 | TRBD1
CASSIKQGAGDSPLHF | TGCGCCAGCAGCATCAAACAGGGGGCGGGTGATTCACCCCTCCACTTT | many | TRBJ1-6 | TRBV5-1 | TRBD1
CASSLGHLDEQYF | TGTGCCAGCAGCTTAGGACATCTCGACGAGCAGTACTTC | - | TRBJ2-7 | TRBV5-4 | -
CASSSGLAGGLEQYF | TGTGCCAGCAGCTCCGGACTAGCGGGGGGGCTCGAGCAGTACTTC | - | TRBJ2-7 | TRBV6-1 | TRBD2
CASSQGDSTTGYEQFF | TGCGCCAGCAGCCAAGGGGACTCCACCACGGGCTATGAGCAGTTCTTC | - | TRBJ2-1 | TRBV4-1 | -
CASSLRQGHMAQYF | TGTGCCAGCAGCCTTAGACAGGGGCATATGGCCCAGTACTTC | - | TRBJ2-5 | TRBV7-2 | TRBD1
CASSLSDGTYEQYF | TGTGCCAGCAGTTTATCGGACGGGACCTACGAGCAGTACTTC | - | TRBJ2-7 | TRBV27 | -
CASSLQQGANEQYF | TGCGCCAGCAGCTTGCAACAGGGGGCCAACGAGCAGTACTTC | - | TRBJ2-7 | TRBV5-1 | TRBD1
CSVKPFGTSGGGIYEQFF | TGCAGCGTAAAACCGTTCGGGACTAGCGGGGGGGGGATCTATGAGCAGTTCTTC | - | TRBJ2-1 | TRBV29-1 | TRBD2
CASSQGTGPVNTEAFF | TGCGCCAGCAGCCAAGGCACAGGACCCGTGAACACTGAAGCTTTCTTT | - | TRBJ1-1 | TRBV4-1 | -
CASSSQGHNEQFF | TGTGCCAGCAGTTCACAGGGGCACAATGAGCAGTTCTTC | - | TRBJ2-1 | TRBV6-1 | TRBD1
CAISESWREPQHF | TGTGCCATCAGTGAGTCCTGGAGAGAGCCCCAGCATTTT | - | TRBJ1-5 | TRBV6-1 | -
CASSIQGYYEQYF | TGTGCCAGCAGCATACAGGGGTACTACGAGCAGTACTTC | once | TRBJ2-7 | TRBV5-4 | TRBD1
CASTGRVGGFRGELFF | TGTGCCAGCACCGGCCGAGTGGGGGGATTTCGGGGGGAGCTGTTTTTT | - | TRBJ2-2 | TRBV11-2 | -
CASSPGLAVIEEQYF | TGTGCCAGCAGCCCAGGACTAGCGGTGATCGAAGAGCAGTACTTC | - | TRBJ2-7 | TRBV11-2 | TRBD2
CASSFLTGSGEKLFF | TGTGCCAGCAGCTTCCTGACAGGGTCGGGGGAAAAACTGTTTTTT | - | TRBJ1-4 | TRBV5-6 | TRBD1
CASSQAARNQETQYF | TGTGCCAGCAGCCAGGCCGCCAGGAACCAAGAGACCCAGTACTTC | - | TRBJ2-5 | TRBV13 | -
CASGGLAGFGETQYF | TGTGCCAGCGGTGGACTAGCGGGGTTTGGGGAGACCCAGTACTTC | - | TRBJ2-5 | TRBV2 | TRBD2
CATSGTGTREKLFF | TGTGCCACCAGCGGAACCGGGACACGCGAAAAACTGTTTTTT | - | TRBJ1-4 | TRBV15 | -
CASSESGPSGPDTQYF | TGTGCCAGCAGTGAATCTGGGCCATCAGGGCCAGATACGCAGTATTTT | - | TRBJ2-3 | TRBV25-1 | -
CAWSDYTEAFF | TGTGCCTGGAGTGATTATACTGAAGCTTTCTTT | - | TRBJ1-1 | TRBV30 | -
CASSYSGTGHYEQYF | TGTGCCAGCAGTTACTCAGGGACAGGACACTACGAGCAGTACTTC | - | TRBJ2-7 | TRBV6-5 | TRBD1
CASSELANTGELFF | TGTGCCAGCAGTGAACTAGCGAACACCGGGGAGCTGTTTTTT | - | TRBJ2-2 | TRBV2 | -
CASSLGAGDLSGQETQYF | TGCGCCAGCAGCTTGGGGGCAGGGGACCTGTCGGGCCAAGAGACCCAGTACTTC | - | TRBJ2-5 | TRBV5-1 | -
CSVEQDNYGYTF | TGCAGCGTAGAACAGGATAACTATGGCTACACCTTC | few | TRBJ1-2 | TRBV29-1 | -
CASGTTYPYEQFF | TGTGCCAGCGGGACTACATACCCCTATGAGCAGTTCTTC | - | TRBJ2-1 | TRBV9 | TRBD2
CASSQNNSPLHF | TGTGCCAGTAGTCAGAATAATTCACCCCTCCACTTT | - | TRBJ1-6 | TRBV19 | -
CASSQTGRSNQPQHF | TGCGCCAGCAGCCAAACAGGACGGAGCAATCAGCCCCAGCATTTT | - | TRBJ1-5 | TRBV4-1 | -
CASGFQGISSQPQHF | TGTGCTAGTGGTTTCCAGGGAATTTCTAGTCAGCCCCAGCATTTT | - | TRBJ1-5 | TRBV12-5 | -
CASSIAGGGYEQYF | TGTGCCAGTAGTATAGCTGGCGGGGGCTACGAGCAGTACTTC | - | TRBJ2-7 | TRBV19 | TRBD2
CASSDPGAGELFF | TGTGCCAGCAGTGATCCGGGGGCCGGGGAGCTGTTTTTT | - | TRBJ2-2 | TRBV2 | -
CASSVGYRPQETQYF | TGTGCCAGCAGCGTAGGGTACAGACCCCAAGAGACCCAGTACTTC | - | TRBJ2-5 | TRBV9 | -